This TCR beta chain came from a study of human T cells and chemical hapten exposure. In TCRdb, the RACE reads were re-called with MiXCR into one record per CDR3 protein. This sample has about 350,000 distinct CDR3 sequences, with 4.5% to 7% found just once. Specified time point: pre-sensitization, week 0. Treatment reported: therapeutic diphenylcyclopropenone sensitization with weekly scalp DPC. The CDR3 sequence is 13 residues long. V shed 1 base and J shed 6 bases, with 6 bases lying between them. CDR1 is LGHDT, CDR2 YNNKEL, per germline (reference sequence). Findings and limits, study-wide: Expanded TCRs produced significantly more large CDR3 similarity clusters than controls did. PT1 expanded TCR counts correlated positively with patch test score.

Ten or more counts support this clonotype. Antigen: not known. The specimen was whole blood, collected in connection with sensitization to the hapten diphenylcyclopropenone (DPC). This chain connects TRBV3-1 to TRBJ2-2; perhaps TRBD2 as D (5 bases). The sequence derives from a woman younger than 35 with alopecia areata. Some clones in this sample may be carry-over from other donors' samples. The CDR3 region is CASSQVGAGELFF. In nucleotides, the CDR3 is TGTGCCAGCAGCCAAGTGGGAGCCGGGGAGCTGTTTTTT. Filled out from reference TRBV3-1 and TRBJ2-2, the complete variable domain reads DTAVSQTPKYLVTQMGNDKSIKCEQNLGHDTMYWYKQDSKKFLKIMFSYNNKELIINETVPNRFSPKSPDKAHLNLHINSLELGDSAVYFCASSQVGAGELFFGEGSRLTVL.